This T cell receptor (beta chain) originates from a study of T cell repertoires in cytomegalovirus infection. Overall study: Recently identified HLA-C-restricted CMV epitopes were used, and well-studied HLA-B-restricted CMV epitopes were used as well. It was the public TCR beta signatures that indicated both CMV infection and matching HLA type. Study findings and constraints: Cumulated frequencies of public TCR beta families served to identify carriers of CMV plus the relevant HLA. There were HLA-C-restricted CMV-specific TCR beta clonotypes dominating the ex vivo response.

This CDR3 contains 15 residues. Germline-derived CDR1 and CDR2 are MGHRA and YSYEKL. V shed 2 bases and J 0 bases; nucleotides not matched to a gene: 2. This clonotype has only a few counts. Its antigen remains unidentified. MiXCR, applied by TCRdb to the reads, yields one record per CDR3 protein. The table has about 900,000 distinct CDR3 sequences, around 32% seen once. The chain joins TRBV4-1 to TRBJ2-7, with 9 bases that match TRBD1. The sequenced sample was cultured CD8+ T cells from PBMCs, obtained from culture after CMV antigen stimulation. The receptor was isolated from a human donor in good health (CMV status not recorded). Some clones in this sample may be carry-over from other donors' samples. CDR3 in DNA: TGCGCCAGCAGCCAACCGGGACAGGGCTCCTACGAGCAGTACTTC. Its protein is CASSQPGQGSYEQYF.